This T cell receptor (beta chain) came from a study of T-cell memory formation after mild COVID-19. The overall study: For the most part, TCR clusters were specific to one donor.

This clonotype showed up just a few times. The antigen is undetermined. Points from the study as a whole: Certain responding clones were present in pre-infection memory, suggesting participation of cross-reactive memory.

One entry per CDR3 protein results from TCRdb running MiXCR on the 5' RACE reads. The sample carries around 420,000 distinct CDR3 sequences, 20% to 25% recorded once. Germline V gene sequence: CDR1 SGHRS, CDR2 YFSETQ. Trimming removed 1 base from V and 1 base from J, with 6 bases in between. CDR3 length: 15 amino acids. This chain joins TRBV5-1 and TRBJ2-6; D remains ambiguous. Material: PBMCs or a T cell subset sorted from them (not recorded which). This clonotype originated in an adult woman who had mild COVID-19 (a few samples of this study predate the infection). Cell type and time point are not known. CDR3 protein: CASSLIASGANVLTF. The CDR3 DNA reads TGCGCCAGCAGCTTGATTGCGTCTGGGGCCAACGTCCTGACTTTC.